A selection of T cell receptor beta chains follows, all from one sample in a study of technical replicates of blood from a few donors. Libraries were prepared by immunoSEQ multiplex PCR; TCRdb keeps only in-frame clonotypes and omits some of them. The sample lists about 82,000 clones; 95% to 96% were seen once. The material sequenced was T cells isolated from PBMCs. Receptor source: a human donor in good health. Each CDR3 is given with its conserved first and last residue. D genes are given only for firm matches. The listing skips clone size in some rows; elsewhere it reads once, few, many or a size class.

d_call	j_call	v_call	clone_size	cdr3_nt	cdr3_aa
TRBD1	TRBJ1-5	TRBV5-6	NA	TGTGCCAGCAGCCCGGACAGGGGGCGAAATCAGCCCCAGCATTTT	CASSPDRGRNQPQHF
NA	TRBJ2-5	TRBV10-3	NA	TGTGCCATCAGTGTTGGGGGGAACCAAGAGACCCAGTACTTC	CAISVGGNQETQYF
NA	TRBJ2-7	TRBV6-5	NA	TGTGCCAGCAGTTACTCGAGCGGGTTCTACGAGCAGTACTTC	CASSYSSGFYEQYF
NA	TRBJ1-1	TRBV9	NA	TGTGCCAGCAGCGTAACTGAATGGACTGAAGCTTTCTTT	CASSVTEWTEAFF
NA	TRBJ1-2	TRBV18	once	TGTGCCAGCTCACCCTGGACAACTCAGAACTATGGCTACACCTTC	CASSPWTTQNYGYTF
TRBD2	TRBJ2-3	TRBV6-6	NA	TGTGCCAGCAGTGGGACTAGCGGGAAGGGAGATACGCAGTATTTT	CASSGTSGKGDTQYF
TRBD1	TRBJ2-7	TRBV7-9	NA	TGTGCCAGCAGCTCCCGGACAGGGACCTACGAGCAGTACTTC	CASSSRTGTYEQYF
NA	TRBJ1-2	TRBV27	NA	TGTGCCAGCAGTTTAATGAGGGCAGGTGGCTACACCTTC	CASSLMRAGGYTF
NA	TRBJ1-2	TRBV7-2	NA	TGTGCCAGCAGCCTAGATAGAGCTAACTATGGCTACACCTTC	CASSLDRANYGYTF
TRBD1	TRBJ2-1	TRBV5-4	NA	TGTGCCAGCAGCTCGCTCCGGGACAGGGGAAATGAGCAGTTCTTC	CASSSLRDRGNEQFF
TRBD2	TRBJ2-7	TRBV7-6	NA	TGTGCCAGCAGCCCCCGAGCTAGCGGGGTTAGTGAGCAGTACTTC	CASSPRASGVSEQYF
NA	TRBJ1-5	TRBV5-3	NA	TGTGCCAGAAGCGGAGAGAGCAATCAGCCCCAGCATTTT	CARSGESNQPQHF
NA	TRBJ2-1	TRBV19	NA	TGTGCCAGTAGTCCGCGACAGTACGAGCAGTTCTTC	CASSPRQYEQFF
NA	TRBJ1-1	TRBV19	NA	TGTGCCAGTAGTATGGGCTTGAACACTGAAGCTTTCTTT	CASSMGLNTEAFF
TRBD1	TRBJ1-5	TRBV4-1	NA	TGCGCCAGCAGCTCGCGACAGGGTTTCAATCAGCCCCAGCATTTT	CASSSRQGFNQPQHF
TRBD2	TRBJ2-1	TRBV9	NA	TGTGCCAGCAGCGGGACTAGCGGTTACAATGAGCAGTTCTTC	CASSGTSGYNEQFF
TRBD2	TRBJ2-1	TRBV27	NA	TGTGCCAGCAGTATGGCTAGCGGGAGTTACAATGAGCAGTTCTTC	CASSMASGSYNEQFF
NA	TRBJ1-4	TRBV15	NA	TGTGCCACCAGCAGAGATGGGAAGGGCCGGGAGGAACTGTTTTTT	CATSRDGKGREELFF
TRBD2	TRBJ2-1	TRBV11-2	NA	TGTGCCAGCAGCTTAGAGGGCGGGAGTTACAATGAGCAGTTCTTC	CASSLEGGSYNEQFF
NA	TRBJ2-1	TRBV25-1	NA	TGTGCCAGCAGTGAACTTAGGAGGGCGTCGGGCAATGAGCAGTTCTTC	CASSELRRASGNEQFF
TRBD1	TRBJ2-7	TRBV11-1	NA	TGTGCCAGCAGCCGCGACAGGGGGGTTACCTACGAGCAGTACTTC	CASSRDRGVTYEQYF
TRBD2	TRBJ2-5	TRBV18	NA	TGTGCCAGCTCTATCCTAACTAGCGTCGAGGAGTACTTC	CASSILTSVEEYF
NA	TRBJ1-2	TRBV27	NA	TGTGCCAGCAGTTTCTCAAGAGCTTATGGCTACACCTTC	CASSFSRAYGYTF
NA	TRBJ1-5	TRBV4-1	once	TGCGCCAGCAGCCCGACGCTACAGGGTAACGGTCAGCCCCAGCATTTT	CASSPTLQGNGQPQHF
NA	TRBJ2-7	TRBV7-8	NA	TGTGCCAGCAGTCAGGGGGCTAGCGGCGAGCAGTACTTC	CASSQGASGEQYF
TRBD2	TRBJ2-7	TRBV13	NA	TGTGCCAGCAGCCTTAGCGGGAGATACGAGCAGTACTTC	CASSLSGRYEQYF
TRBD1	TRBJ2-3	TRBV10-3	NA	TGTGCCATCAGTGAGTCTGGCAGGGGGAGAAGCACAGATACGCAGTATTTT	CAISESGRGRSTDTQYF
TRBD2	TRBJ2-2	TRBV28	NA	TGTGCCAGCACCTTGCACGGACTAGCGGGAGAAGGAACCGGGGAGCTGTTTTTT	CASTLHGLAGEGTGELFF
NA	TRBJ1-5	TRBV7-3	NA	TGTGCCAGCAGACGATGCCTCCTCCAGTACAATCAGCCCCAGCATTTT	CASRRCLLQYNQPQHF
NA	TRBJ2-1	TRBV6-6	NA	TGTGCCAGCAGTTACTCGCCCCGTCAGGACAATGAGCAGTTCTTC	CASSYSPRQDNEQFF
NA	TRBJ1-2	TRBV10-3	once	TGTGCCATCAGTGAGGAGGAGACAGGTCGTTCTGGCTACACCTTC	CAISEEETGRSGYTF
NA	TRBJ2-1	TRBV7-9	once	TGTGCCAGCAGCCCCGGGAATGAGCAGTTCTTC	CASSPGNEQFF